These 32 T cell receptor beta chains came from one sample sequenced in a study of graft-versus-host responses after intestinal transplantation. Generated by immunoSEQ multiplex PCR, the TCRdb table keeps only in-frame clones and is missing some. The sample shows 99,000 or so clones, roughly 83% of them seen only once. The specimen comprised PBMCs, sampled 255 days after intestinal transplant. The source is a human patient who received an intestinal transplant, so some T cells may come from the graft donor.

V is TRBV29-1 and J is TRBJ2-1; possibly TRBD2 for D (6 bases). Trimming cost V 0 bases and J 15 bases, with 15 bases left between them. The CDR3 length is 12 residues. Germline V gives CDR1 SQVTM, CDR2 ANQGSEA. Here the CDR3 DNA reads TGCAGCGTTGAAGATCGGGCTAGCGTTTCGTTCTTC. The encoded protein is CSVEDRASVSFF.

The chain couples TRBV6-1 to TRBJ2-3, with a possible D match to TRBD2 (7 bases). CDR3 length: 15 amino acids. The ends were cut back, 5 bases at V and 7 bases at J, with 19 bases in the middle. In germline, CDR1 is MNHNS, CDR2 SASEGT. CDR3 protein: CASSNGGGREYTQYF. The CDR3 DNA reads TGTGCCAGCAGTAACGGAGGGGGGAGGGAATATACGCAGTATTTT.

The genes are TRBV10-1 and TRBJ2-2, with a tentative D call TRBD2 (5 bases). Germline V gene data show CDR1 as WNHNN and CDR2 as SYGVQD (reference sequence). This CDR3 is built from 13 residues. Trimming removed 7 bases from V and 2 bases from J, with 8 bases in between. In nucleotides, the CDR3 is TGCGCCAGCAAGGGAGACAACACCGGGGAGCTGTTTTTT. Translated: CASKGDNTGELFF.

Only a few counts were recorded for this clone. The V and J genes are TRBV6-1 and TRBJ2-6; maybe TRBD1 (5 bases). Trimming took 2 bases from V and 0 from J, leaving 5 bases between them. The CDR3 extends over 15 amino acids. Germline V gene sequence: CDR1 MNHNS, CDR2 SASEGT. CDR3 DNA: TGTGCCAGCAGTGAAAGGGGCTCTGGGGCCAACGTCCTGACTTTC. Amino acids: CASSERGSGANVLTF.

The chain joins TRBV28 to TRBJ1-5; maybe TRBD1 (6 bases). Per germline, CDR1 MDHEN and CDR2 SYDVKM. The CDR3 has 15 residues. The V end was cut by 4 bases, the J end by 5 bases, with 15 bases between. The CDR3 is CASSSRGLSDQPQHF. In DNA, the CDR3 is TGTGCCAGCAGTTCCAGGGGATTGTCGGATCAGCCCCAGCATTTT.

This chain links TRBV6-1 with TRBJ1-5, with D unresolved. From germline, CDR1 is MNHNS and CDR2 SASEGT. V lost 5 bases to trimming and J lost 4 bases, with 12 bases between them. This CDR3 is built from 14 residues. Written as DNA, the CDR3 is TGTGCCAGCAGTCGCGACATGCTAAATCAGCCCCAGCATTTT. Translated: CASSRDMLNQPQHF.

This chain joins TRBV4-1 and TRBJ1-3; no firm D call. V gave up 2 bases and J gave up 0 bases, with 8 bases separating them. Per germline, CDR1 MGHRA and CDR2 YSYEKL. The CDR3 spans 15 residues. The CDR3 region has the DNA TGCGCCAGCAGCCAACCTTTTACCTCTGGAAACACCATATATTTT. Protein sequence: CASSQPFTSGNTIYF.

The chain links TRBV11-2 to TRBJ1-2; D unclear. The germline V and J ends were trimmed by 1 base and 5 bases, with 14 bases remaining between them. Germline V gene data show CDR1 as SGHAT and CDR2 as FQNNGV. The CDR3 has 15 amino acids. The CDR3 DNA follows: TGTGCCAGCAGCTTAGGGGCAGGCCCAGAATATGGCTACACCTTC. This encodes CASSLGAGPEYGYTF.

The chain combines TRBV4-1 with TRBJ2-1; D is uncertain. CDR1 and CDR2 from the germline V gene are MGHRA and YSYEKL. Trimming took 2 bases from V and 10 from J, leaving 6 bases between them. The CDR3 consists of 11 residues. In nucleotides, the CDR3 is TGCGCCAGCAGCCAACTAGACGAGCAGTTCTTC. This encodes CASSQLDEQFF.

On this clone itself: At one end, the junction sequence differs from germline, possibly due to a read error. Within the sample, other DNA sequences also encode this same CDR3. The chain combines TRBV15 with TRBJ1-5; 7 nucleotides align to TRBD1. Germline loops: CDR1 LNHNV, CDR2 YYDKDF (reference sequence). The CDR3 sequence is 18 residues long. The CDR3 DNA is TGCGCCACCAGCAGAGATCTGTTGGGGGGACAGCCCAATCAGCCCCAGCATTTT. It encodes CATSRDLLGGQPNQPQHF.

This clone was observed a single time. V and J are TRBV4-1 and TRBJ2-7, with a tentative D call TRBD1 (7 bases). Trimming left V 1 base short and J 4 bases short, with 20 bases between. The CDR3 consists of 17 residues. CDR1 and CDR2 from the germline V gene are MGHRA and YSYEKL. CDR3 amino acids: CASSQVAVRRGPYEQYF. DNA of the CDR3: TGCGCCAGCAGCCAAGTGGCAGTGAGGAGGGGGCCATACGAGCAGTACTTC.

This chain connects TRBV5-5 to TRBJ2-5, with D unresolved. CDR3 length: 15 residues. The V and J ends lost 4 bases and 2 bases respectively, with 15 bases between them. Germline V gene data show CDR1 as SGHKS and CDR2 as YYEKEE (reference sequence). The CDR3 bases are TGTGCCAGCAGCACCAACCGGGTCCCGCAAGAGACCCAGTACTTC. It is translated as CASSTNRVPQETQYF. The full variable domain, completed using reference TRBV5-5 and TRBJ2-5, is DAGVTQSPTHLIKTRGQQVTLRCSPISGHKSVSWYQQVLGQGPQFIFQYYEKEERGRGNFPDRFSARQFPNYSSELNVNALLLGDSALYLCASSTNRVPQETQYFGPGTRLLVL.

The J gene is TRBJ1-5, the V gene TRBV28; no reliable D call. Germline lookup yields CDR1 MDHEN and CDR2 SYDVKM. V was pared by 7 bases and J by 0 bases, with 7 bases between. The CDR3 covers 13 residues. The chain's CDR3 is CASTRGSNQPQHF. CDR3 nucleotide sequence: TGTGCCAGCACTCGGGGTAGCAATCAGCCCCAGCATTTT.

This clone was detected only once. This chain uses TRBV10-3 with TRBJ2-3; 9 bases agree with TRBD2. The CDR3 has 15 amino acids. CDR1 and CDR2 (germline): ENHRY, SYGVKD. Trimming took 8 bases from V and 3 from J; bases not matched to a gene: 9. The CDR3 here is CAIRDGTSGTDTQYF. The CDR3, as DNA: TGTGCCATCCGCGATGGCACTAGCGGGACAGATACGCAGTATTTT.

The chain uses TRBV29-1 and TRBJ2-1; D unclear. V shed 6 bases and J shed 5 bases, with 2 bases lying between them. CDR3 length: 9 residues. Germline-derived CDR1 and CDR2 are SQVTM and ANQGSEA. The CDR3: CSVDNEQFF. The CDR3 DNA sequence: TGCAGCGTCGACAATGAGCAGTTCTTC.

V is TRBV27 and J is TRBJ2-7, with a tentative D call TRBD1 (6 bases). This CDR3 is 13 amino acids long. V gave up 5 bases and J gave up 4 bases, with 12 bases separating them. CDR1 and CDR2 (germline): MNHEY, SMNVEV (reference sequence). The CDR3 reads CASSPGQFYEQYF. CDR3 DNA sequence: TGTGCCAGCAGTCCAGGACAGTTTTACGAGCAGTACTTC.

The chain combines TRBV7-9 with TRBJ2-1, with TRBD1 matching over 8 bases. V lost 2 bases and J lost 7; bases outside the gene matches: 7. Germline V gene sequence: CDR1 SEHNR, CDR2 FQNEAQ (reference sequence). CDR3 length: 15 residues. CDR3 nucleotides: TGTGCCAGCAGCTTAATGAGGACAGGGCCGAATGAGCAGTTCTTC. This codes for CASSLMRTGPNEQFF.

CDR3 DNA: TGTGCCAGCAGCCGGCGGACAGGGGAAGATACGCAGTATTTT. This codes for CASSRRTGEDTQYF. The rearrangement uses TRBV7-2 and TRBJ2-3, with TRBD1 identical over 9 bases. The CDR3 runs 14 residues. The ends lost 5 bases at V and 5 bases at J; junction bases unmatched: 5. CDR1 and CDR2 from the germline V gene are SGHTA and FQGNSA. The full variable domain, completed using reference TRBV7-2 and TRBJ2-3, is GAGVSQSPSNKVTEKGKDVELRCDPISGHTALYWYRQSLGQGLEFLIYFQGNSAPDKSGLPSDRFSAERTGGSVSTLTIQRTQQEDSAVYLCASSRRTGEDTQYFGPGTRLTVL.

The chain links TRBV28 to TRBJ2-2; weak D call: TRBD2 (7 bases). Per the germline V gene, CDR1 is MDHEN and CDR2 is SYDVKM. Trimming stripped 6 bases from V and 5 bases from J, with 19 bases between. The CDR3 totals 16 residues. The CDR3 here is CASSSDGGPGTGELFF. Written as DNA, the CDR3 is TGTGCCAGCAGCAGTGACGGGGGGCCGGGGACCGGGGAGCTGTTTTTT.

This clone was counted a few times. The chain recombines TRBV28 with TRBJ2-7, with D possibly TRBD2 on 7 matching bases. Trimming left V 3 bases short and J 2 bases short, with 17 bases between. From germline, CDR1 is MDHEN and CDR2 SYDVKM. The CDR3 sequence is 16 residues long. CDR3 sequence (DNA): TGTGCCAGCAGTTTTCCCTCAGAGGGGGGGCCCTACGAGCAGTACTTC. This sequence encodes CASSFPSEGGPYEQYF.

This clone occurred once. V usage is TRBV4-1 and J usage is TRBJ2-7; TRBD1 is a possible D gene (6 bases). Trimming removed 4 bases at V and 2 bases at J, with 21 bases between. CDR3 length: 17 amino acids. Per germline, CDR1 MGHRA and CDR2 YSYEKL. CDR3 sequence reads: CASSPRGIRAEAYEQYF. The CDR3, as DNA: TGCGCCAGCAGCCCCAGGGGTATTCGGGCGGAGGCCTACGAGCAGTACTTC.

In this sample, this clone turned up once. The chain couples TRBV19 to TRBJ1-2; 10 bases map to TRBD1. CDR3 length: 14 residues. Germline CDR1 LNHDA, CDR2 SQIVND (reference sequence). V trimming: 4 bases; J trimming: 7 bases; junction bases outside the gene matches: 6. The CDR3 coding sequence is TGTGCCAGTAGTAGGGACAGGGGAGACGGTGGCTACACCTTC. It codes for CASSRDRGDGGYTF.

The chain carries TRBV4-2 and TRBJ2-3, with a tentative D call TRBD1 (6 bases). The V end was cut by 1 base, the J end by 0 bases, with 8 bases between. Germline values: CDR1 LGHNA, CDR2 YNFKEQ. This CDR3 spans 15 amino acids. The CDR3 spells CASSQGTDSTDTQYF. The CDR3 nucleotides are TGTGCCAGCAGCCAAGGGACAGACAGCACAGATACGCAGTATTTT.

As for this clone: This may arise from a read error, as a much more abundant clone is one base away. This chain links TRBV27 with TRBJ2-2, with 10 bases matching TRBD2. Germline V gene data show CDR1 as MNHEY and CDR2 as SMNVEV (reference sequence). The CDR3 spans 14 residues. V shed 2 bases and J 6 bases; nucleotides not matched to a gene: 0. In DNA form, the CDR3 reads TGTGCCAGCAGTTTACTAGCGGGAGCCGGGGAGCTGTTTTTT. This sequence encodes CASSLLAGAGELFF.

This clone was observed a few times. This chain uses TRBV10-3 with TRBJ2-1, with 10 bases that match TRBD2. V lost 0 bases to trimming and J lost 1 base; unmatched junction nucleotides: 0. Germline V gene lookup returns CDR1 ENHRY and CDR2 SYGVKD. This CDR3 is 16 amino acids long. The CDR3 nucleotides are TGTGCCATCAGTGAGTCTAGCGGGGGGTCCTACAATGAGCAGTTCTTC. Its protein product is CAISESSGGSYNEQFF.

The rearrangement joins TRBV4-2 to TRBJ2-7; 11 nucleotides line up with TRBD2. Trimming cost V 0 bases and J 0 bases; bases outside gene matches: 10. Per germline, CDR1 LGHNA and CDR2 YNFKEQ. The CDR3 consists of 19 residues. The CDR3 region has the DNA TGTGCCAGCAGCCAAGACCTGGGGCTAGCGGGAGGCCGCTCCTACGAGCAGTACTTC. Its protein product is CASSQDLGLAGGRSYEQYF.

The chain links TRBV6-1 to TRBJ1-1; the D gene is possibly TRBD1 (6 bases). CDR3 length: 13 amino acids. Germline CDR1 reads MNHNS; CDR2 reads SASEGT. V was pared by 6 bases and J by 2 bases, with 10 bases between. CDR3 DNA sequence: TGTGCCAGCAGGGGACATTATAACACTGAAGCTTTCTTT. It translates to CASRGHYNTEAFF.

The chain joins TRBV18 to TRBJ2-7, with 7 bases identical to TRBD1. The CDR3 is 14 amino acids. Germline V CDR1 and CDR2: KGHSH, LQKENI. V lost 1 base and J lost 1; bases outside the gene matches: 1. Written as DNA, the CDR3 is TGTGCCAGCTCACCACAGACAGGGTCCTACGAGCAGTACTTC. Its protein is CASSPQTGSYEQYF.

J is TRBJ2-5 and V is TRBV7-6; no definite D call. This CDR3 spans 14 amino acids. V gave up 7 bases and J gave up 2 bases, with 14 bases separating them. Per germline, CDR1 SGHVS and CDR2 FNYEAQ. CDR3 residues: CASTTGGRQETQYF. The DNA of the CDR3 is TGTGCCAGCACCACGGGCGGCAGGCAAGAGACCCAGTACTTC.

This clone has a single count. The rearrangement uses TRBV6-1 and TRBJ1-3; D is unclear. Germline-derived CDR1 and CDR2 are MNHNS and SASEGT. The CDR3 consists of 15 residues. With 7 bases removed from V and 4 bases from J, the gap between germline ends came to 17 bases. The DNA of the CDR3 is TGTGCCAGCACCTTCGAGGGTCGAGTCGGAAACACCATATATTTT. Residues: CASTFEGRVGNTIYF.

CDR3 sequence reads: CASSLLGTGSYEQYF. The CDR3 region has the DNA TGTGCCAGCAGCTTACTAGGGACAGGCTCCTACGAGCAGTACTTC. The gene calls are TRBV7-8 and TRBJ2-7; 8 bases line up with TRBD1. The length of the CDR3 is 15 residues. With 2 bases clipped from V and 0 bases from J, the junction kept 3 bases outside the gene matches. Germline values: CDR1 SGHVS, CDR2 FQNEAQ.

The V call is TRBV27, the J call TRBJ2-3; D may be TRBD1 (6 bases). The CDR3 covers 15 residues. V lost 4 bases and J lost 2, with 13 bases in between. CDR1 is MNHEY, CDR2 SMNVEV, per germline (reference sequence). The CDR3 spells CASSSQAGATDTQYF. The CDR3 coding sequence is TGTGCCAGCAGTTCCCAGGCAGGGGCCACAGATACGCAGTATTTT.